This T cell receptor (beta chain) originates from a study of lymphopenia after photon versus proton radiotherapy. Study-wide results and limits: Photon-treated patients lost naive T cells and TCR diversity; proton-treated stayed stable. In patients who died, overall survival fell as post-nadir TCR diversity dropped more. Only patients who died were analyzed for survival; proton advantage is unproven.

Clones were sequenced by immunoSEQ multiplex PCR, and TCRdb holds only the in-frame ones, with some missing. The profile shows 50,000 to 75,000 clones, roughly 86% of them singletons. There are a few counts of this clone. As yet, its antigen is unknown. This receptor was taken from a man in his forties with gastric cancer. The material sequenced was peripheral blood, taken from a patient treated with photon-based radiotherapy.

CDR3 nucleotides: TGTGCCAGCAGTTTCCAGGGGGATTCACCCCTCCACTTT. Residues: CASSFQGDSPLHF. The chain has TRBV6-6 and TRBJ1-6; TRBD1 aligns across 7 bases. CDR1 is MNHNY and CDR2 is SVGAGI in the germline V gene (reference sequence). J was trimmed by 8 bases and V by 4 bases; bases with no gene match: 2. The CDR3 runs to 13 residues.